Listed here is a single T cell receptor beta chain. Its specificity is not known. This sample is drawn from a study of blood T cells in healthy people across ages. The CDR3 runs to 12 residues. CDR1 is DFQATT, CDR2 SNEGSKA, per germline (reference sequence). Study-level findings and limits: Observed TCR beta diversity per million T cells went down as age went up. This fall followed a roughly linear course with age. With naive T cell percentage, TCR beta diversity showed a strong correlation.

At least 5 micrograms of total RNA were extracted per sample. PCR was performed a second time for 7 to 11 cycles using a sample-barcoded 5' primer and a J-beta primer mix. TCRdb reprocessed the 5' RACE reads via MiXCR and lists one record per CDR3 protein. Among approximately 780,000 distinct CDR3 sequences listed, around 25% were seen once. This sample was shared with a second study, whose subject was T cells of mothers and their children. That work contributes: The donors comprised roughly 6 children and their three healthy Caucasian mothers.

The sequencing input was blood. V gene TRBV20-1 combines with J gene TRBJ2-5, with TRBD2 matching over 10 bases. This TCR was sampled from a boy younger than 18 in good health. The DNA of the CDR3 is TGCAGCGGACTAGCGGAGCCAGAGACCCAGTACTTC. Its protein product is CSGLAEPETQYF.